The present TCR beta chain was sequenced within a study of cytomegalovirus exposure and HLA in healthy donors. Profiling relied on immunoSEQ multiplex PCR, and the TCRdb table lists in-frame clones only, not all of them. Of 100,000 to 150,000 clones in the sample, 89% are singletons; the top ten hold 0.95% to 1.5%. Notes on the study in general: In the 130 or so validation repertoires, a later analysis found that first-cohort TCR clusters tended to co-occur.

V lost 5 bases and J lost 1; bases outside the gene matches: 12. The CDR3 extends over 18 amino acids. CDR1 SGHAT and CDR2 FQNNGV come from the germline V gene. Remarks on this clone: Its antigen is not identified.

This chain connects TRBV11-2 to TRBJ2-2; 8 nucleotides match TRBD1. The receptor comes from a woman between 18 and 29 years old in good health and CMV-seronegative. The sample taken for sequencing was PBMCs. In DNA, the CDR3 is TGTGCCAGCAGCCCACCTCACAGGGGGTCGGTGAACACCGGGGAGCTGTTTTTT. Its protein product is CASSPPHRGSVNTGELFF.